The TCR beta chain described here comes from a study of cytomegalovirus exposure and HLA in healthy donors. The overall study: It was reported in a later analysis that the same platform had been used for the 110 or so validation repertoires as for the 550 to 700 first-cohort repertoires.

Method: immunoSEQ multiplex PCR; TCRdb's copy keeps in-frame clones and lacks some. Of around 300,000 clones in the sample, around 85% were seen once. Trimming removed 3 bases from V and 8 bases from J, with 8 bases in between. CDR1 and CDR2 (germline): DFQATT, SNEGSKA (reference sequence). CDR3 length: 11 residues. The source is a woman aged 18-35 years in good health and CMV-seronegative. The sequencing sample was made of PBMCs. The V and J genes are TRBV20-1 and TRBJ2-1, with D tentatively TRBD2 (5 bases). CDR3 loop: CSARDSHEQFF. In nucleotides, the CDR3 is TGCAGTGCTAGGGACTCCCATGAGCAGTTCTTC.